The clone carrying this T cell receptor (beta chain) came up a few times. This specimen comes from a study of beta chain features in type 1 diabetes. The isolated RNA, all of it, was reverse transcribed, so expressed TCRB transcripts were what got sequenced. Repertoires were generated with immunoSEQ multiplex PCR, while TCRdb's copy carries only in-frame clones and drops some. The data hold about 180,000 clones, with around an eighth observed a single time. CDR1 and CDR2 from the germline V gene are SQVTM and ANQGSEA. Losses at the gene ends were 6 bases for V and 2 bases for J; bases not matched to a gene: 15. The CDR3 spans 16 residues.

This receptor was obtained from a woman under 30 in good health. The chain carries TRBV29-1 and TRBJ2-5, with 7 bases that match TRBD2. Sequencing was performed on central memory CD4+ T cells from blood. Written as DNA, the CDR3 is TGCAGCGTGAACCCACGGGGGGTTTCGGTACAAGAGACCCAGTACTTC. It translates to CSVNPRGVSVQETQYF.